This record covers a single T cell receptor (beta chain). What it binds is not known. This record belongs to a study of shared clonotypes between healthy human individuals. The authors ran the assay at deep level. The data were produced by immunoSEQ multiplex PCR, yet TCRdb's version contains in-frame clones alone and is incomplete. The sample includes hundreds of thousands of clones, almost 97% seen only once; the top ten take less than 0.06%. The CDR3 has 16 amino acids. CDR1 is SGHRS and CDR2 is YFSETQ in the germline V gene. With 5 bases clipped from V and 7 bases from J, the junction kept 10 bases outside the gene matches. Donors were healthy HIV-negative adults without recent acute infections or vaccinations. Broader study findings: Generation probabilities were higher for clonotypes shared across all four sorted-subset donors than for unshared ones.

This clonotype was obtained from a woman aged 25 to 39 in good health. The specimen was naive CD4+ T cells sorted from blood. Subset reported: CD45RA+ positively selected. The rearrangement links TRBV5-1 to TRBJ1-6, with 9 positions matching TRBD1. In nucleotides, the CDR3 is TGCGCCAGCAGGACAGTCTACAGGGGGCAGAATTCACCCCTCCACTTT. It yields the protein CASRTVYRGQNSPLHF.